This T cell receptor beta chain was recorded in a study of CXCR3-negative and CXCR3-positive naive CD8 T cells. General study findings and limits: Naive cells positive for CXCR3 carried more hydrophobic TRB CDR3s than CXCR3-negative ones. Memory CD8+ cells showed much lower diversity, while both naive subsets displayed comparably high diversity.

Comment on this clonotype: Its specificity is unknown.

The germline gives CDR1 SEHNR, CDR2 FQNEAQ (reference sequence). The CDR3 loop spans 15 amino acids. Via 5' RACE with UMI labels, TRB cDNA libraries were prepared. Each CDR3 protein gets one entry in TCRdb, which reprocessed the 5' RACE reads and gives no DNA. The sample holds about 50,000 distinct CDR3 sequences. The sequenced sample consisted of naive CXCR3+ CD8+ T cells from blood. Described subset: CD45RO-CCR7+CD27+CD95- naive CD8+ T cells expressing CXCR3 (TNR3+). The rearrangement links TRBV7-9 to TRBJ2-5; TCRdb lists TRBD1, though no DNA is available to test this call. This receptor was taken from a human donor in good health. Some clones in this sample may be carry-over from other donors' samples. CDR3: CASSLDRTPGETQYF.